This TCR beta chain stems from a study of blood T cell repertoires in COVID-19. Study information: Sources were T cells, B-cell-depleted T cells, or PBMCs; the material itself was cDNA or gDNA.

How the authors handled the data: Counts of nucleated cells, estimated from reference gene primer amplification, were obtained. Sequenced by immunoSEQ multiplex PCR; TCRdb stores in-frame clones only, minus some. V, J and clone size derive from that table, while D and trimming were established from the DNA sequence. The sample includes roughly 250,000 clones, roughly 83% of them seen just once. Clinical history as reported by participants underpinned cohort assignment. Cohort 3 donors were reported recovered after two negative PCRs, clearance, or symptom resolution. The ends were cut back, 1 base at V and 0 bases at J, with 13 bases in the middle. Germline loops: CDR1 SGHTA, CDR2 FQGTGA. The CDR3 totals 17 residues. In this sample, this clone turned up once.

Sample: PBMCs or T cells enriched from blood (not recorded which). The receptor comes from a woman between 45 and 65 years old who had recovered from COVID-19. The chain has TRBV7-3 and TRBJ2-1; D perhaps matches TRBD2 (5 bases). The CDR3 nucleotides are TGTGCCAGCAGCTTAAACAACGGGAAAAGCTCCTACAATGAGCAGTTCTTC. Encoded protein: CASSLNNGKSSYNEQFF.